This T cell receptor beta chain originates from a study of T-cell reconstitution after alpha-beta-depleted transplantation in children. The germline gives CDR1 SGHTA, CDR2 FQGNSA. V gave up 3 bases and J gave up 7 bases; unmatched junction bases: 7. The CDR3 covers 16 residues. A library of TCRbeta sequences, prepared with unique molecular identifiers, was generated. TCRdb independently ran MiXCR on the PCR reads; one entry per CDR3 protein. The sample holds roughly 500,000 distinct CDR3 sequences, over 25% seen once. The input for sequencing was PBMCs from the stem cell graft donor, taken from the stem cell graft. The source is a human donor who donated a stem cell graft to a child with aplastic anemia. The gene calls are TRBV7-2 and TRBJ1-6; 9 bases agree with TRBD1. The CDR3 here is CASSFSWGQGNSPLHF. The CDR3 DNA follows: TGTGCCAGCAGCTTTTCGTGGGGACAGGGCAATTCACCCCTCCACTTT.